This T cell receptor (beta chain) was observed in a study of cytomegalovirus exposure and HLA in healthy donors. Germline values: CDR1 MDHEN, CDR2 SYDVKM. The CDR3 sequence is 16 residues long. Trimming removed 6 bases from V and 6 bases from J, with 21 bases in between. To note about this clone: What it binds is not known.

Study-wide points: In a later analysis, compared with equally common non-associated chains, HLA-associated beta chains were more expanded.

The PCR ran on 60 Vbeta and 13 Jbeta primers. Profiled with immunoSEQ multiplex PCR; TCRdb holds only in-frame clones, not every one. This sample has roughly 120,000 clones; roughly four fifths occur once, and the top ten carry 1.5% to 2%. The sample taken for sequencing was PBMCs. The TCR originated in a man aged 35-49 years in good health and CMV-seronegative. V usage is TRBV28 and J usage is TRBJ1-3; D is unresolved. Here the CDR3 DNA reads TGTGCCAGCAGACGAGCGGGCCTCGGTTCAGCAAACACCATATATTTT. Translated, it gives CASRRAGLGSANTIYF.